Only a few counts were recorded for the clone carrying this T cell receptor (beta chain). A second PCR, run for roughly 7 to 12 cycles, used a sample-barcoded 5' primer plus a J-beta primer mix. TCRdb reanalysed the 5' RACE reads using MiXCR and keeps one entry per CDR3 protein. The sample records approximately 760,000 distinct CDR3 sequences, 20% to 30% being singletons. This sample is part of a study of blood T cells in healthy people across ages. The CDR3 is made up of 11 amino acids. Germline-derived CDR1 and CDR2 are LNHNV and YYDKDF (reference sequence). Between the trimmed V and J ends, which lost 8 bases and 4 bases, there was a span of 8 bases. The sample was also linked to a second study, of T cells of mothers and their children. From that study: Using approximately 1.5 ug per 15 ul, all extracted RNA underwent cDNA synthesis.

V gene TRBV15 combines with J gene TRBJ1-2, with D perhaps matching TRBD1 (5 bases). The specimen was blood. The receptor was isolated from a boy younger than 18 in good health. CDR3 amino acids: CATRGTYGYTF. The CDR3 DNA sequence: TGTGCCACCCGGGGGACCTATGGCTACACCTTC.